The next 26 T cell receptor beta chains were all read from a single sample in a study of CD8 T cells in ankylosing spondylitis. MiXCR was run by TCRdb on the 5' RACE reads, yielding one entry per CDR3 protein. This sample yields 300,000 to 350,000 distinct CDR3 sequences, of which less than 25% are seen a single time; 3.5% belongs to the top ten. Sequencing was carried out using blood, either unsorted or a sorted T cell fraction (not recorded which). The receptors derive from a female donor with ankylosing spondylitis or in good health (not recorded which).

This clonotype was picked up many times. The chain carries TRBV5-1 and TRBJ1-1, with 7 bases aligning to TRBD1. This CDR3 has 14 residues. With V trimmed by 7 bases and J by 3 bases, 9 bases remained unmatched. Germline CDR1 SGHRS, CDR2 YFSETQ. CDR3 residues: CASHNEDRHTEAFF. CDR3 coding DNA: TGCGCCAGCCACAACGAGGACAGGCACACTGAAGCTTTCTTT. Based on the CDR3 plus reference TRBV5-1 and TRBJ1-1, the full variable domain is KAGVTQTPRYLIKTRGQQVTLSCSPISGHRSVSWYQQTPGQGLQFLFEYFSETQRNKGNFPGRFSGRQFSNSRSEMNVSTLELGDSALYLCASHNEDRHTEAFFGQGTRLTVV.

The V and J genes are TRBV5-6 and TRBJ2-2; D remains ambiguous. The germline V and J ends were trimmed by 2 bases and 6 bases, with 8 bases remaining between them. Germline CDR1 SGHDT, CDR2 YYEEEE. The CDR3 is 13 amino acids. The CDR3 reads CASSLMVAGELFF. Written as DNA, the CDR3 is TGTGCCAGCAGCTTAATGGTAGCCGGGGAGCTGTTTTTT. The variable domain in full, with the rest retrieved from reference TRBV5-6 and TRBJ2-2, is DAGVTQSPTHLIKTRGQQVTLRCSPKSGHDTVSWYQQALGQGPQFIFQYYEEEERQRGNFPDRFSGHQFPNYSSELNVNALLLGDSALYLCASSLMVAGELFFGEGSRLTVL.

The chain combines TRBV28 with TRBJ2-5; 11 positions agree with TRBD2. The CDR3 has 18 amino acids. Trimming at V came to 2 bases and at J to 5 bases, leaving 13 bases not matched to a gene. Germline V gene lookup returns CDR1 MDHEN and CDR2 SYDVKM. CDR3 residues: CASSLAGTSGTTGETQYF. The CDR3 DNA reads TGTGCCAGCAGTTTAGCCGGGACTAGCGGAACCACGGGGGAGACCCAGTACTTC.

The sample holds a few counts of this clonotype. The rearrangement uses TRBV7-2 and TRBJ2-5, with TRBD2 matching over 8 bases. This CDR3 has 16 residues. V gave up 0 bases and J gave up 5 bases; unmatched junction bases: 8. Germline loops: CDR1 SGHTA, CDR2 FQGNSA. CDR3 DNA: TGTGCCAGCAGCTTAGCGTGGAGCGGGAGTAGGGAGACCCAGTACTTC. Translation gives CASSLAWSGSRETQYF.

The rearrangement joins TRBV12-3 or TRBV12-4 to TRBJ1-1, with D hard to call. The V end was cut by 2 bases, the J end by 3 bases, with 10 bases between. The CDR3 length is 14 residues. CDR3 in amino acids: CASSLQAFYTEAFF. The CDR3 nucleotides read TGTGCCAGCAGTTTACAAGCATTCTACACTGAAGCTTTCTTT.

The chain recombines TRBV6-2 or TRBV6-3 with TRBJ2-7; 10 bases are shared with TRBD2. This CDR3 has 15 amino acids. With V trimmed by 2 bases and J by 3 bases, 4 bases remained unmatched. Germline CDR1 MNHEY, CDR2 SVGEGT. The CDR3 DNA reads as TGTGCCAGCAGTTACAACGGACTAGCGGACTACGAGCAGTACTTC. Encoded protein: CASSYNGLADYEQYF.

Many counts were recorded for this clonotype. J is TRBJ2-7 and V is TRBV11-2; 10 bases agree with TRBD2. Germline CDR1 is SGHAT and CDR2 is FQNNGV. The CDR3 length is 18 residues. V was clipped by 5 bases and J by 0 bases; unmatched bases: 13. This chain's CDR3 is CASSVPGLASKSSYEQYF. The CDR3, as DNA: TGTGCCAGCAGCGTTCCGGGACTAGCGTCCAAAAGCTCCTACGAGCAGTACTTC.

This clonotype has only a few counts. The V gene is TRBV6-5, the J gene TRBJ2-3; 8 bases agree with TRBD2. The CDR3 runs 16 residues. J was trimmed by 2 bases and V by 4 bases; bases with no gene match: 8. From germline, CDR1 is MNHEY and CDR2 SVGAGI. CDR3 DNA sequence: TGTGCCAGCAGTTCTGGGCTAGCGGGCACCACAGATACGCAGTATTTT. Its protein product is CASSSGLAGTTDTQYF.

This clonotype showed up just a few times. The genes are TRBV5-5 and TRBJ2-5, with D perhaps TRBD2 (6 bases). This CDR3 is 14 amino acids long. V was trimmed by 6 bases and J by 2 bases, leaving 14 bases between them. From germline, CDR1 is SGHKS and CDR2 YYEKEE (reference sequence). CDR3 residues: CASTRRGTQETQYF. The CDR3 DNA sequence: TGTGCCAGCACCCGACGGGGGACGCAAGAGACCCAGTACTTC.

The genes are TRBV20-1 and TRBJ2-3; no definite D call. The V gene's germline CDR1 is DFQATT and CDR2 SNEGSKA (reference sequence). The CDR3 covers 13 residues. V lost 0 bases and J lost 3, with 7 bases in between. The CDR3 DNA reads TGCAGTGCTAGAGATCTATGGACAGATACGCAGTATTTT. It encodes CSARDLWTDTQYF.

The chain recombines TRBV19 with TRBJ1-2, with D unresolved. The length of the CDR3 is 19 residues. Trimming pared 0 bases from V and 2 bases from J, leaving 22 bases between. Per the germline V gene, CDR1 is LNHDA and CDR2 is SQIVND (reference sequence). As DNA, the CDR3 is TGTGCCAGTAGTATAGATTTAGGGCGCGGTCATCATTTGAACTATGGCTACACCTTC. Protein product: CASSIDLGRGHHLNYGYTF.

This clonotype showed up just a few times. This chain joins TRBV12-3 or TRBV12-4 and TRBJ2-7; the D gene could be TRBD1 or TRBD2 (5 bases each). There are 17 residues in the CDR3. V lost 6 bases and J lost 7, with 28 bases in between. CDR3 loop: CASSPLRTGTGPLEQYF. The CDR3 nucleotides read TGTGCCAGCAGCCCGCTTCGAACCGGGACGGGCCCTCTAGAGCAGTACTTC.

This clonotype was seen a few times. The CDR3: CASSLEPMSPGELFF. CDR3 nucleotides: TGTGCCAGCAGCTTGGAACCGATGAGTCCCGGGGAGCTGTTTTTT. This chain uses TRBV5-4 with TRBJ2-2; no clear D. The CDR3 totals 15 residues. Germline CDR1 reads SGHNT; CDR2 reads YYREEE (reference sequence). The V and J ends lost 0 bases and 6 bases respectively, with 12 bases between them.

This clonotype came up once. The rearrangement links TRBV7-2 to TRBJ2-5; tentative D call: TRBD1 (5 bases). Per germline, CDR1 SGHTA and CDR2 FQGNSA. Trimming took 3 bases from V and 2 from J, leaving 13 bases between them. The CDR3 length is 15 residues. Here the CDR3 reads CASSFTGALQETQYF. In nucleotides, the CDR3 is TGTGCCAGCAGCTTCACTGGGGCGTTACAAGAGACCCAGTACTTC.

This clonotype occurred a few times. One junction end does not reproduce the germline sequence, and a read error may be involved. The chain uses TRBV7-2 and TRBJ2-2, with D possibly being TRBD1 (5 bases). The germline V gene encodes CDR1 SGHTA and CDR2 FQGNSA. CDR3 length: 14 amino acids. The CDR3 loop is CATSTGIWTGELFF. The CDR3 bases are TGTGCCACCAGCACAGGTATTTGGACCGGGGAGCTGTTTTTT.

The chain is built from TRBV7-6 and TRBJ2-7; D may match TRBD1 or TRBD2 (5 bases each). Germline assignment: CDR1 SGHVS and CDR2 FNYEAQ. CDR3 length equals 13 residues. Trimming removed 5 bases from V and 6 bases from J, with 14 bases in between. CDR3 in amino acids: CASSLGESGEQYF. In DNA, the CDR3 is TGTGCCAGCAGCCTGGGGGAGTCCGGCGAGCAGTACTTC.

The chain recombines TRBV5-1 with TRBJ2-1, with no clear D. The CDR3 sequence is 17 residues long. The V end was cut by 0 bases, the J end by 0 bases, with 13 bases between. Germline V gene data show CDR1 as SGHRS and CDR2 as YFSETQ. The CDR3 spells CASSLERALSSYNEQFF. In DNA form, the CDR3 reads TGCGCCAGCAGCTTGGAGCGAGCGCTAAGCTCCTACAATGAGCAGTTCTTC.

This clonotype was found a few times. The chain links TRBV5-1 to TRBJ2-1, with 7 positions matching TRBD2. V shed 0 bases and J 8 bases; nucleotides not matched to a gene: 5. The CDR3 covers 14 residues. CDR1 is SGHRS and CDR2 is YFSETQ in the germline V gene. The DNA of the CDR3 is TGCGCCAGCAGCTTGGGAGGGAGGGCCGATGAGCAGTTCTTC. Amino acid sequence: CASSLGGRADEQFF.

The chain combines TRBV2 with TRBJ2-1, with a possible D match to TRBD2 (6 bases). CDR1 and CDR2 (germline): SNHLY, FYNNEI. Trimming took off 5 bases at V and 4 bases at J, with 12 bases between the two ends. The CDR3 extends over 14 amino acids. CDR3 sequence (DNA): TGTGCCAGCAGTCTTCCTAGCGCTTACAATGAGCAGTTCTTC. This sequence encodes CASSLPSAYNEQFF.

This clonotype was observed many times. This rearrangement joins TRBV20-1 to TRBJ2-2, with D perhaps TRBD2 (5 bases). The CDR3 consists of 14 residues. Germline V lookup: CDR1 DFQATT, CDR2 SNEGSKA (reference sequence). The germline V and J ends were trimmed by 6 bases and 3 bases, with 14 bases remaining between them. Here the CDR3 DNA reads TGCAGTGCCCCCGCTGGGCGGGACACCGGGGAGCTGTTTTTT. This translates into CSAPAGRDTGELFF.

The chain recombines TRBV12-5 with TRBJ2-2; D is ambiguous. CDR1 and CDR2 (germline): LGHNT, FRNRAP. Deletions cut 2 bases from V and 6 bases from J, with 10 bases between. The CDR3 is 14 amino acids. The CDR3, as DNA: TGTGCTAGTGGTTTGATCCGAGGCCCCGGGGAGCTGTTTTTT. Translated: CASGLIRGPGELFF. Variable domain in full (rest from reference TRBV12-5 and TRBJ2-2): DARVTQTPRHKVTEMGQEVTMRCQPILGHNTVFWYRQTMMQGLELLAYFRNRAPLDDSGMPKDRFSAEMPDATLATLKIQPSEPRDSAVYFCASGLIRGPGELFFGEGSRLTVL.

This clonotype was seen many times. This chain joins TRBV20-1 and TRBJ2-1; TRBD2 agrees at 7 bases. The germline CDR1 and CDR2 sequences are DFQATT and SNEGSKA (reference sequence). The V gene end was trimmed by 3 bases and the J gene end by 8 bases; junction bases not matched to a gene: 7. The CDR3 runs 13 residues. CDR3 sequence (DNA): TGCAGTGCTAGTCCGGGACTACGCCATGAGCAGTTCTTC. Its translation is CSASPGLRHEQFF.

This clonotype was detected ten times or more. The chain carries TRBV10-3 and TRBJ1-2; the D is unclear. Germline CDR1 ENHRY, CDR2 SYGVKD. Trimming removed 10 bases at V and 0 bases at J, with 15 bases between. CDR3 length: 14 residues. The CDR3 DNA reads TGTGCCACCCGGGGAGAGTTAGCTAACTATGGCTACACCTTC. Its translation is CATRGELANYGYTF.

This clonotype was seen only a few times. This chain uses TRBV12-3 or TRBV12-4 with TRBJ2-2, with 11 bases aligning to TRBD2. V trimming: 2 bases; J trimming: 7 bases; junction bases outside the gene matches: 6. The length of the CDR3 is 16 residues. In DNA, the CDR3 is TGTGCCAGCAGTTTACAACTAGCGGGAGATGGCGGGGAGCTGTTTTTT. Its protein product is CASSLQLAGDGGELFF.

This clonotype was seen a handful of times. This sequence joins TRBV20-1 and TRBJ2-1; perhaps TRBD2 as D (6 bases). The CDR3 loop spans 15 amino acids. Trimming removed 6 bases from V and 10 bases from J, with 25 bases in between. Germline V gene data show CDR1 as DFQATT and CDR2 as SNEGSKA (reference sequence). Here the CDR3 reads CSAKQLAGSAWEQFF. The CDR3 nucleotides are TGCAGTGCGAAACAGCTAGCCGGGAGCGCTTGGGAGCAGTTCTTC.

CDR3 DNA sequence: TGTGCCAGCAGCTTGATGGTAGCGCTGGAGAATGAGCAGTTCTTC. It translates to CASSLMVALENEQFF. The chain carries TRBV5-4 and TRBJ2-1, with a tentative D call TRBD2 (5 bases). Germline V CDR1 and CDR2: SGHNT, YYREEE (reference sequence). CDR3 length: 15 amino acids. Trimming removed 1 base at V and 7 bases at J, with 15 bases between.